Below are 26 T cell receptor beta chains sequenced from a single sample in a study of blood T cell repertoires in COVID-19. Sequencing was performed with immunoSEQ multiplex PCR; in TCRdb, only in-frame clones are kept and a portion is missing. The sample yields around 250,000 clones, approximately 85% seen once. The sample comprised PBMCs or T cells enriched from blood (not recorded which). The receptors were sampled from a woman between 45 and 65 years old with acute COVID-19.

This clone has just a few counts. The rearrangement joins TRBV7-9 to TRBJ2-7; D possibly corresponds to TRBD2 (7 bases). CDR3 length: 16 residues. With 5 bases removed from V and 4 bases from J, the gap between germline ends came to 21 bases. Germline CDR1 and CDR2: SEHNR and FQNEAQ (reference sequence). The CDR3: CASSPSGHGGEYEQYF. In DNA, the CDR3 is TGTGCCAGCAGCCCTAGCGGACACGGGGGCGAATACGAGCAGTACTTC.

The chain has TRBV5-1 and TRBJ1-1; the match to TRBD1 covers 11 bases. CDR1 is SGHRS and CDR2 is YFSETQ in the germline V gene. Trimming removed 4 bases from V and 1 base from J; junction bases left unmatched: 9. This CDR3 contains 17 residues. CDR3 sequence reads: CASSPGQGASPNTEAFF. DNA for the CDR3: TGCGCCAGCAGCCCAGGACAGGGGGCATCACCGAACACTGAAGCTTTCTTT.

The rearrangement uses TRBV3-1 (or the pseudogene TRBV3-2) and TRBJ2-3, with D possibly being TRBD2 (5 bases). V shed 1 base and J shed 2 bases, with 10 bases lying between them. Germline V gives CDR1 LGHDT, CDR2 YNNKEL (reference sequence). The CDR3 is 15 amino acids. The CDR3 sequence: CASSQAARDTDTQYF. CDR3 nucleotide sequence: TGTGCCAGCAGCCAAGCCGCCCGGGACACAGATACGCAGTATTTT.

The J gene is TRBJ1-5, the V gene TRBV6-5; perhaps TRBD1 as D (6 bases). V dropped 6 bases and J dropped 0 bases, with 12 bases sitting between them. Germline V gene lookup returns CDR1 MNHEY and CDR2 SVGAGI. The CDR3 loop spans 15 amino acids. The chain's CDR3 is CASRVQGISNQPQHF. In nucleotides, the CDR3 is TGTGCCAGCAGAGTACAGGGTATTAGCAATCAGCCCCAGCATTTT.

DNA for the CDR3: TGTGCCAGCTCACGATCCGGGACTAGCGGAGGCACGCAGTATTTT. This codes for CASSRSGTSGGTQYF. This chain links TRBV18 with TRBJ2-3; 11 bases map to TRBD2. The CDR3 extends over 15 amino acids. The germline V gene encodes CDR1 KGHSH and CDR2 LQKENI. V was clipped by 4 bases and J by 9 bases; unmatched bases: 9.

V is TRBV29-1 and J is TRBJ1-2, with D perhaps matching TRBD1 (5 bases). This CDR3 contains 12 residues. The V gene's germline CDR1 is SQVTM and CDR2 ANQGSEA. V was cut by 2 bases and J by 5 bases, with 9 bases left in between. This CDR3 is CSVEPRQYGYTF. CDR3 bases: TGCAGCGTTGAACCCAGACAGTATGGCTACACCTTC. Full variable domain (outside the CDR3, taken from reference TRBV29-1 and TRBJ1-2): SAVISQKPSRDICQRGTSLTIQCQVDSQVTMMFWYRQQPGQSLTLIATANQGSEATYESGFVIDKFPISRPNLTFSTLTVSNMSPEDSSIYLCSVEPRQYGYTFGSGTRLTVV.

V is TRBV12-5 and J is TRBJ2-3; the D gene is possibly TRBD2 (6 bases). The length of the CDR3 is 13 residues. With 3 bases removed from V and 3 bases from J, the gap between germline ends came to 7 bases. The germline V gene encodes CDR1 LGHNT and CDR2 FRNRAP. The CDR3 coding sequence is TGTGCTAGTGGTTTCCGGGGGACAGATACGCAGTATTTT. This codes for CASGFRGTDTQYF.

The V and J genes are TRBV18 and TRBJ2-2, with D possibly being TRBD1 (5 bases). The CDR3 consists of 14 residues. Per the germline V gene, CDR1 is KGHSH and CDR2 is LQKENI. V dropped 5 bases and J dropped 3 bases, with 10 bases sitting between them. Written as DNA, the CDR3 is TGTGCCAGCTCATCTCCCAGGGACACCGGGGAGCTGTTTTTT. This gives the protein CASSSPRDTGELFF.

This chain links TRBV7-2 with TRBJ1-5, with a tentative D call TRBD1 (6 bases). This CDR3 is built from 15 residues. The V gene's germline CDR1 is SGHTA and CDR2 FQGNSA. The V gene lost 1 base and the J gene lost 3 bases, with 10 bases spanning the gap. The CDR3 DNA is TGTGCCAGCAGCTTAGTCAGGGGTGACAATCAGCCCCAGCATTTT. The encoded protein is CASSLVRGDNQPQHF.

The CDR3 DNA reads as TGCAGCGTTGATGGCCAGGCCGGTAGGGGTGGCTACACCTTC. Translation: CSVDGQAGRGGYTF. The chain uses TRBV29-1 and TRBJ1-2, with a tentative D call TRBD1 (5 bases). Germline values: CDR1 SQVTM, CDR2 ANQGSEA. The CDR3 covers 14 residues. Trimming removed 3 bases at V and 7 bases at J, with 18 bases between.

CDR3: CASSYEELGRNYGYTF. The CDR3 region has the DNA TGTGCCAGCAGTTACGAAGAATTAGGGAGGAACTATGGCTACACCTTC. This chain connects TRBV6-6 to TRBJ1-2, with unresolved D. CDR3 length: 16 residues. Germline lookup yields CDR1 MNHNY and CDR2 SVGAGI (reference sequence). The V end was cut by 2 bases, the J end by 2 bases, with 15 bases between.

The chain uses TRBV10-3 and TRBJ1-1, with TRBD1 matching over 7 bases. This CDR3 comprises 16 residues. Trimming took 6 bases from V and 3 from J; bases not matched to a gene: 13. Germline assignment: CDR1 ENHRY and CDR2 SYGVKD. CDR3 in DNA: TGTGCCATCAGCTCAACAGGGGCCTTGGGGGACACTGAAGCTTTCTTT. The encoded protein is CAISSTGALGDTEAFF.

The V and J genes are TRBV5-4 and TRBJ2-1, with D perhaps matching TRBD2 (6 bases). CDR3 length: 16 residues. Trimming removed 0 bases from V and 0 bases from J, with 10 bases in between. The germline V gene encodes CDR1 SGHNT and CDR2 YYREEE (reference sequence). The CDR3 DNA sequence: TGTGCCAGCAGCTTGGGGGCGGGGAGCTCCTACAATGAGCAGTTCTTC. Translating gives CASSLGAGSSYNEQFF.

The chain combines TRBV7-9 with TRBJ1-2, with a tentative D call TRBD1 (5 bases). CDR3 length: 14 residues. V dropped 1 base and J dropped 4 bases, with 10 bases sitting between them. Germline V gene data show CDR1 as SEHNR and CDR2 as FQNEAQ (reference sequence). CDR3 amino acids: CASSLGQGAYGYTF. The DNA of the CDR3 is TGTGCCAGCAGCTTAGGTCAGGGTGCCTATGGCTACACCTTC.

This chain uses TRBV7-2 with TRBJ2-1, with 9 positions matching TRBD2. Germline CDR1 is SGHTA and CDR2 is FQGNSA. The CDR3 is 17 residues long. The V segment lost 1 base and the J segment 5 bases; nucleotides outside the gene matches: 9. The CDR3 sequence is CASSLVVSGGSDNEQFF. CDR3 DNA: TGTGCCAGCAGCTTAGTGGTTAGCGGGGGATCTGACAATGAGCAGTTCTTC. Based on the CDR3 plus reference TRBV7-2 and TRBJ2-1, the full variable domain is GAGVSQSPSNKVTEKGKDVELRCDPISGHTALYWYRQSLGQGLEFLIYFQGNSAPDKSGLPSDRFSAERTGGSVSTLTIQRTQQEDSAVYLCASSLVVSGGSDNEQFFGPGTRLTVL.

The chain is built from TRBV6-6 and TRBJ2-7, with D maybe TRBD2 (5 bases). Germline values: CDR1 MNHNY, CDR2 SVGAGI (reference sequence). Trimming pared 2 bases from V and 7 bases from J, leaving 9 bases between. The length of the CDR3 is 12 residues. CDR3 sequence: CASSYLATEQYF. For the CDR3, the DNA is TGTGCCAGCAGTTACCTAGCCACGGAGCAGTACTTC.

The V gene is TRBV19, the J gene TRBJ1-2; the match to TRBD1 covers 7 bases. In germline, CDR1 is LNHDA, CDR2 SQIVND (reference sequence). V lost 7 bases to trimming and J lost 4 bases; unmatched junction nucleotides: 12. This CDR3 region has 15 residues. CDR3 region: CASTARDSSTYGYTF. CDR3 sequence (DNA): TGTGCCAGTACCGCGAGGGACAGTTCGACCTATGGCTACACCTTC. The variable domain in full, completed from reference TRBV19 and TRBJ1-2, reads DGGITQSPKYLFRKEGQNVTLSCEQNLNHDAMYWYRQDPGQGLRLIYYSQIVNDFQKGDIAEGYSVSREKKESFPLTVTSAQKNPTAFYLCASTARDSSTYGYTFGSGTRLTVV.

The sample holds one count of this clone. This sequence joins TRBV5-6 and TRBJ2-7; weak D call: TRBD1 (5 bases). CDR1 is SGHDT and CDR2 is YYEEEE in the germline V gene. V lost 6 bases to trimming and J lost 3 bases, with 19 bases between them. The CDR3 runs 15 residues. DNA of the CDR3: TGTGCCAGCACCCCACCAGGGCAGGCAGGCTACGAGCAGTACTTC. It translates to CASTPPGQAGYEQYF.

J is TRBJ2-5 and V is TRBV5-1, with TRBD2 matching 10 bases. Germline V gene sequence: CDR1 SGHRS, CDR2 YFSETQ. This CDR3 has 16 amino acids. After removal of 2 bases from V and 5 bases from J, the junction contained 9 bases not matched to a gene. CDR3 residues: CASSLLLAGGSETQYF. CDR3 DNA sequence: TGCGCCAGCAGCTTACTTTTAGCGGGGGGCTCGGAGACCCAGTACTTC.

V is TRBV5-1 and J is TRBJ1-2; tentatively, D is TRBD1 (6 bases). Germline values: CDR1 SGHRS, CDR2 YFSETQ. V lost 1 base and J lost 3, with 13 bases in between. The CDR3 sequence is 15 residues long. CDR3 coding DNA: TGCGCCAGCAGCTTGAACGGGGGGGCTCACTATGGCTACACCTTC. This gives the protein CASSLNGGAHYGYTF.

The chain has TRBV6-1 and TRBJ2-3, with 8 bases identical to TRBD1. The junction had 11 bases not matched to a gene; V was cut back by 4 bases and J by 5 bases. The CDR3 covers 16 residues. Germline CDR1 is MNHNS and CDR2 is SASEGT. This CDR3 is CASSGGRTGWGDTQYF. CDR3 DNA sequence: TGTGCCAGCAGTGGTGGAAGGACAGGGTGGGGAGATACGCAGTATTTT.

The gene calls are TRBV27 and TRBJ1-2; tentative D call: TRBD1 (6 bases). V lost 6 bases and J lost 5, with 16 bases in between. In germline, CDR1 is MNHEY, CDR2 SMNVEV (reference sequence). CDR3 size: 14 residues. CDR3 loop: CASRVGGQLYGYTF. As DNA, the CDR3 is TGTGCCAGCAGAGTCGGGGGGCAGCTGTATGGCTACACCTTC.

The V call is TRBV29-1, the J call TRBJ1-2; D is unresolved. The CDR3 length is 11 residues. Germline CDR1 SQVTM, CDR2 ANQGSEA. V was cut by 7 bases and J by 2 bases, with 8 bases left in between. This CDR3 is CSAAVNYGYTF. In DNA form, the CDR3 reads TGCAGCGCCGCGGTGAACTATGGCTACACCTTC.

The chain is built from TRBV7-6 and TRBJ2-7; 10 bases are a match to TRBD1. Trimming removed 4 bases from V and 3 bases from J; junction bases left unmatched: 6. Germline V gene data show CDR1 as SGHVS and CDR2 as FNYEAQ. The CDR3 runs 15 residues. This CDR3 is CASSSRQGASYEQYF. The CDR3 coding sequence is TGTGCCAGCAGCTCGCGACAGGGGGCAAGCTACGAGCAGTACTTC. Filled out from reference TRBV7-6 and TRBJ2-7, the complete variable domain reads GAGVSQSPRYKVTKRGQDVALRCDPISGHVSLYWYRQALGQGPEFLTYFNYEAQQDKSGLPNDRFSAERPEGSISTLTIQRTEQRDSAMYRCASSSRQGASYEQYFGPGTRLTVT.

This sequence joins TRBV18 and TRBJ2-7; a weak D match, TRBD1 (6 bases). V was shortened by 0 bases and J by 3 bases, with 9 bases between the two germline ends. CDR1 and CDR2 from the germline V gene are KGHSH and LQKENI. The length of the CDR3 is 14 residues. The CDR3 protein is CASSPPGQNYEQYF. The CDR3 region has the DNA TGTGCCAGCTCACCACCCGGACAGAACTACGAGCAGTACTTC.

This chain connects TRBV4-1 to TRBJ1-2; D is unresolved. The germline V and J ends were trimmed by 1 base and 2 bases, with 11 bases remaining between them. This CDR3 comprises 15 residues. CDR1 is MGHRA, CDR2 YSYEKL, per germline. CDR3 in amino acids: CASSQGGSQNYGYTF. CDR3 in DNA: TGCGCCAGCAGCCAAGGAGGGAGTCAAAACTATGGCTACACCTTC.